Listed here are 12 T cell receptor beta chains from one sample, sequenced in a study of blood T cell repertoires in COVID-19. Clones were sequenced by immunoSEQ multiplex PCR, and TCRdb holds only the in-frame ones, with some missing. This table has 130,000 to 150,000 clones, more than 70% appearing once. What was sequenced was peripheral blood. The receptors here all came from a man in his sixties with active or convalescent COVID-19.

Only a few counts were recorded for this clone. The J gene is TRBJ2-1, the V gene TRBV7-3; unclear D gene. Trimming pared 5 bases from V and 15 bases from J, leaving 17 bases between. Germline CDR1 and CDR2: SGHTA and FQGTGA. There are 12 residues in the CDR3. The CDR3 loop reads CASSPGGVARFF. The CDR3 coding sequence is TGTGCCAGCAGCCCCGGCGGAGTGGCTCGGTTCTTC.

The V gene is TRBV7-3, the J gene TRBJ1-2, with unresolved D. V lost 0 bases to trimming and J lost 4 bases, with 6 bases between them. The germline CDR1 and CDR2 sequences are SGHTA and FQGTGA. This CDR3 region has 13 residues. CDR3 region: CASSLTPGYGYTF. The CDR3 coding sequence is TGTGCCAGCAGCTTAACCCCAGGCTATGGCTACACCTTC.

The chain couples TRBV28 to TRBJ2-7, with 7 bases fitting TRBD2. Germline CDR1 and CDR2: MDHEN and SYDVKM. Losses at the gene ends were 7 bases for V and 0 bases for J; bases not matched to a gene: 9. The length of the CDR3 is 15 residues. In nucleotides, the CDR3 is TGTGCCAGCACTGACAACCGGGGGGACTCCTACGAGCAGTACTTC. Residues: CASTDNRGDSYEQYF.

This chain links TRBV7-9 with TRBJ2-7; D is perhaps TRBD1 (6 bases). V lost 1 base and J lost 6, with 16 bases in between. CDR1 is SEHNR, CDR2 FQNEAQ, per germline (reference sequence). The length of the CDR3 is 15 residues. The CDR3 here is CASSLGQGGSSEQYF. The CDR3 nucleotides are TGTGCCAGCAGCTTAGGGCAAGGGGGTAGTAGCGAGCAGTACTTC.

The V and J genes are TRBV9 and TRBJ1-1; 7 positions agree with TRBD1. This CDR3 is built from 12 residues. Trimming at V came to 4 bases and at J to 11 bases, leaving 8 bases not matched to a gene. Germline values: CDR1 SGDLS, CDR2 YYNGEE. This CDR3 reads CASSPKGARAFF. The CDR3 DNA reads TGTGCCAGCAGCCCAAAGGGGGCTAGGGCTTTCTTT.

The sample holds one count of this clone. The chain couples TRBV11-3 to TRBJ2-3; TRBD2 aligns across 10 bases. Unmatched junction bases numbered 10, after V lost 8 bases and J lost 2 bases. Looked up from germline, CDR1 is SGHNT and CDR2 is YENEEA. The length of the CDR3 is 16 residues. This CDR3 reads CASPSELAGPTDTQYF. As DNA, the CDR3 is TGTGCCAGCCCCAGCGAACTAGCGGGGCCCACAGATACGCAGTATTTT.

This chain uses TRBV4-2 with TRBJ2-4; 7 nucleotides line up with TRBD2. Trimming took 0 bases from V and 8 from J; bases not matched to a gene: 10. Germline values: CDR1 LGHNA, CDR2 YNFKEQ. The CDR3 totals 16 residues. The CDR3 here is CASSQDSPGGEDIQYF. The CDR3 nucleotides are TGTGCCAGCAGCCAAGACTCCCCTGGGGGGGAGGACATTCAGTACTTC.

This clone occurred a few times. The gene calls are TRBV19 and TRBJ1-2; tentative D call: TRBD1 (5 bases). The CDR3 is made up of 12 amino acids. Germline assignment: CDR1 LNHDA and CDR2 SQIVND (reference sequence). Trimming removed 3 bases at V and 8 bases at J, with 10 bases between. The chain's CDR3 is CASSIPGLGYTF. CDR3 in DNA: TGTGCCAGTAGTATCCCAGGGCTGGGCTACACCTTC.

The rearrangement links TRBV20-1 to TRBJ2-1; TRBD2 matches at 10 bases. V dropped 5 bases and J dropped 5; count of bases not matched to a gene: 12. The CDR3 spans 16 residues. Germline assignment: CDR1 DFQATT and CDR2 SNEGSKA (reference sequence). The CDR3 protein is CSARGLAVFWDNEQFF. The CDR3 DNA reads as TGCAGTGCTCGTGGACTAGCGGTTTTCTGGGACAATGAGCAGTTCTTC.

The chain is built from TRBV10-3 and TRBJ2-5; weak D call: TRBD2 (6 bases). The V and J ends lost 6 bases and 9 bases respectively, with 14 bases between them. This CDR3 spans 12 amino acids. The germline V gene has CDR1 ENHRY and CDR2 SYGVKD. CDR3 DNA: TGTGCCATCAGCGTCGGAGGGGAGGCCCAGTACTTC. It is translated as CAISVGGEAQYF.

This clone was recorded a few times. The V call is TRBV28, the J call TRBJ1-5; TRBD1 agrees at 11 bases. Trimming at V came to 11 bases and at J to 4 bases, leaving 7 bases not matched to a gene. The CDR3 consists of 14 residues. Germline assignment: CDR1 MDHEN and CDR2 SYDVKM. CDR3 sequence: CAGQGAGWNQPQHF. As DNA, the CDR3 is TGTGCCGGACAGGGGGCGGGTTGGAATCAGCCCCAGCATTTT.

The chain has TRBV27 and TRBJ2-1, with 12 nucleotides matching TRBD2. There are 17 residues in the CDR3. Germline CDR1 reads MNHEY; CDR2 reads SMNVEV (reference sequence). Trimming cost V 6 bases and J 0 bases; bases outside gene matches: 6. This CDR3 reads CASRGLAGTSSYNEQFF. CDR3 sequence (DNA): TGTGCCAGCAGGGGACTAGCGGGCACATCCTCCTACAATGAGCAGTTCTTC.